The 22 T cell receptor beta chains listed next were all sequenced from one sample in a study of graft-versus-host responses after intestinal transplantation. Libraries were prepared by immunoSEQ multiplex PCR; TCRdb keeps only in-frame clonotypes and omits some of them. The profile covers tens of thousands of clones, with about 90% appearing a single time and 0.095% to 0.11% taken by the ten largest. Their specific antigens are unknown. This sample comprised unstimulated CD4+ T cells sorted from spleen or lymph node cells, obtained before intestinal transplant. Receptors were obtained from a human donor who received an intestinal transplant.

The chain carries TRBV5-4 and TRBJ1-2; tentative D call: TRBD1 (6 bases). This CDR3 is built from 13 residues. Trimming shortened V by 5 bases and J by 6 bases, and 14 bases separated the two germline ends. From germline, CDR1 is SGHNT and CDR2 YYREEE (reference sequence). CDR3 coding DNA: TGTGCCAGCAGGCCTCAGGGGAACGATGGCTACACCTTC. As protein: CASRPQGNDGYTF.

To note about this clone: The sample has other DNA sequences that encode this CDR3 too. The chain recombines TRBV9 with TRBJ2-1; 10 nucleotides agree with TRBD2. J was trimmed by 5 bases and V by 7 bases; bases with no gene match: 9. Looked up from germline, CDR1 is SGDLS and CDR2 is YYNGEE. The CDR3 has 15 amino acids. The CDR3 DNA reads TGTGCCAGCGAACCGGGACTAGCGTTCCACAATGAGCAGTTCTTC. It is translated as CASEPGLAFHNEQFF. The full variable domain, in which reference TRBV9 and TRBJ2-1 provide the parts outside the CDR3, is DSGVTQTPKHLITATGQRVTLRCSPRSGDLSVYWYQQSLDQGLQFLIQYYNGEERAKGNILERFSAQQFPDLHSELNLSSLELGDSALYFCASEPGLAFHNEQFFGPGTRLTVL.

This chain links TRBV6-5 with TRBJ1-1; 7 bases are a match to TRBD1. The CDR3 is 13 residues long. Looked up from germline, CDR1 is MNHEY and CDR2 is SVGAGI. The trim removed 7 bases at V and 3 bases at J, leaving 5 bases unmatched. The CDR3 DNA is TGTGCCAGCACCACACAGGGGCACACTGAAGCTTTCTTT. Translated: CASTTQGHTEAFF.

The DNA for the CDR3 is TGTGCCAGCAGCCCCGGGACAGGGATTGGCTACACCTTC. It encodes CASSPGTGIGYTF. The chain couples TRBV11-2 to TRBJ1-2; 9 bases line up with TRBD1. Germline-derived CDR1 and CDR2 are SGHAT and FQNNGV. Unmatched junction bases numbered 5, after V lost 5 bases and J lost 7 bases. The CDR3 contains 13 residues.

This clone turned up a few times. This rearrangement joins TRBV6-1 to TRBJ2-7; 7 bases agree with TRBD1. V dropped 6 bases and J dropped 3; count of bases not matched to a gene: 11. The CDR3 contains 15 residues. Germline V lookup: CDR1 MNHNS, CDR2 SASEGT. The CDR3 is CASSYDRVRVYEQYF. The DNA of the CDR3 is TGTGCCAGCAGCTACGACAGGGTAAGAGTCTACGAGCAGTACTTC.

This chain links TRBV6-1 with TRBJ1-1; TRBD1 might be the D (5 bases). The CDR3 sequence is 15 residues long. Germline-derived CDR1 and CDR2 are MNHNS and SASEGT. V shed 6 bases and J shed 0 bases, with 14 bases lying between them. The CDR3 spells CASSRHRQLNTEAFF. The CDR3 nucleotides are TGTGCCAGCAGCCGACACCGACAGTTGAACACTGAAGCTTTCTTT.

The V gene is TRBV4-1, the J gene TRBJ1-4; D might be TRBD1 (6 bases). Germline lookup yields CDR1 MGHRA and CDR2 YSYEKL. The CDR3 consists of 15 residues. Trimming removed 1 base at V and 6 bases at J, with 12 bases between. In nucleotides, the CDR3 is TGCGCCAGCAGCCAAGGCAGGGGAATATATGAAAAACTGTTTTTT. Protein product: CASSQGRGIYEKLFF.

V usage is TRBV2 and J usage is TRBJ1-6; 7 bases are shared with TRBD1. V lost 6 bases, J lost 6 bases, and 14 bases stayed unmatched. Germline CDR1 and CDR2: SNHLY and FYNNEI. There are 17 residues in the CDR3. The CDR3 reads CASRSEFPGQINSPLHF. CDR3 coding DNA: TGTGCCAGCAGGAGCGAATTCCCGGGACAGATTAATTCACCCCTCCACTTT. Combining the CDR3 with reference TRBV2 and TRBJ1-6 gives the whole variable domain EPEVTQTPSHQVTQMGQEVILRCVPISNHLYFYWYRQILGQKVEFLVSFYNNEISEKSEIFDDQFSVERPDGSNFTLKIRSTKLEDSAMYFCASRSEFPGQINSPLHFGNGTRLTVT.

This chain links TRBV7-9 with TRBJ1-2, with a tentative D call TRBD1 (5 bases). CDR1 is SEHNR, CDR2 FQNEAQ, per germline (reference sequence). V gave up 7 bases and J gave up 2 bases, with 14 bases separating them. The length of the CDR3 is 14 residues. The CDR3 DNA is TGTGCCAGCATGACCCCGGGGGGGAACTATGGCTACACCTTC. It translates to CASMTPGGNYGYTF.

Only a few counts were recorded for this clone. The DNA of the CDR3 is TGTGCCAGCAGTGAAGAACAGAAATTCTATGGCTACACCTTC. This encodes CASSEEQKFYGYTF. The chain recombines TRBV6-1 with TRBJ1-2; no clear D. The CDR3 sequence is 14 residues long. Germline V lookup: CDR1 MNHNS, CDR2 SASEGT. Trimming stripped 1 base from V and 4 bases from J, with 10 bases between.

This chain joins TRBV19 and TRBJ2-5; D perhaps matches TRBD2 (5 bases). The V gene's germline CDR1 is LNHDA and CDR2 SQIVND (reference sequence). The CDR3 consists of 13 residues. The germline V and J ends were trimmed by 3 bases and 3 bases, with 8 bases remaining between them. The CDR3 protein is CASSIGEKETQYF. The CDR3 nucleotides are TGTGCCAGTAGTATTGGGGAGAAAGAGACCCAGTACTTC.

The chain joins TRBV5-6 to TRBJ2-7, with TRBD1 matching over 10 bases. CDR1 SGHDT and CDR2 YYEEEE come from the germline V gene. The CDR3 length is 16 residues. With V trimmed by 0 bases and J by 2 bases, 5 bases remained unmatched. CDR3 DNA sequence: TGTGCCAGCAGCTTGGACGGGACAGGGGTTCCCTACGAGCAGTACTTC. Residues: CASSLDGTGVPYEQYF.

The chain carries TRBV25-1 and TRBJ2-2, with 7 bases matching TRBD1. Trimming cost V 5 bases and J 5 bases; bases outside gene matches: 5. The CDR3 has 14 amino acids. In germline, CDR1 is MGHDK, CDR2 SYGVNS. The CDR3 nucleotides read TGTGCCAGCAGTCAGCCAGGGGGTACCGGGGAGCTGTTTTTT. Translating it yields CASSQPGGTGELFF.

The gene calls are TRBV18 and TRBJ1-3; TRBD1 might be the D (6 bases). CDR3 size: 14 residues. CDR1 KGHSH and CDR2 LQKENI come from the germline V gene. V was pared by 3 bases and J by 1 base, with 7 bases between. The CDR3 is CASSPQGSGNTIYF. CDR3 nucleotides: TGTGCCAGCTCACCCCAGGGGTCTGGAAACACCATATATTTT.

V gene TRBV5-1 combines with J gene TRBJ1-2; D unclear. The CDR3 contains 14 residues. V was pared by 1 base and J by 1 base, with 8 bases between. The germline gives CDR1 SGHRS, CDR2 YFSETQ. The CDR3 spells CASSLMGSNYGYTF. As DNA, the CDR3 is TGCGCCAGCAGCTTGATGGGCAGTAACTATGGCTACACCTTC.

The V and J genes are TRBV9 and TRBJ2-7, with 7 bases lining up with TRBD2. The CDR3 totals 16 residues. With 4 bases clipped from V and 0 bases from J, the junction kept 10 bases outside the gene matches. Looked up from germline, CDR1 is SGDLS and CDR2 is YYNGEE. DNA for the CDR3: TGTGCCAGCAGCCCCCGTAGGGGCGGGAGCTCCTACGAGCAGTACTTC. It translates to CASSPRRGGSSYEQYF.

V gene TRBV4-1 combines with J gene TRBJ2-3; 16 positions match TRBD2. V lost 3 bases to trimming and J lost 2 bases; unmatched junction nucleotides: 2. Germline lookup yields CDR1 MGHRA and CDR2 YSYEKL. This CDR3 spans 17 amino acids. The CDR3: CASSQGTSGGATDTQYF. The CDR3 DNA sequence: TGCGCCAGCAGCCAGGGGACTAGCGGGGGGGCCACAGATACGCAGTATTTT.

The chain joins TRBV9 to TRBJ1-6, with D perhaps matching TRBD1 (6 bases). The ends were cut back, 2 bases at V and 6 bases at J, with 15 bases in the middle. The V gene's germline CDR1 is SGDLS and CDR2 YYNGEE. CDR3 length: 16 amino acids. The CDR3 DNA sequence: TGTGCCAGCAGCGTTTCCCCAACAGGGATTAATTCACCCCTCCACTTT. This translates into CASSVSPTGINSPLHF.

The CDR3 is CASSLTAPYGYTF. In nucleotides, the CDR3 is TGCGCCAGCAGTTTGACAGCCCCCTATGGCTACACCTTC. This chain connects TRBV10-2 to TRBJ1-2, with a possible D match to TRBD1 (5 bases). Germline V gene lookup returns CDR1 WSHSY and CDR2 SAAADI. CDR3 length: 13 residues. V lost 5 bases, J lost 4 bases, and 11 bases lay in between.

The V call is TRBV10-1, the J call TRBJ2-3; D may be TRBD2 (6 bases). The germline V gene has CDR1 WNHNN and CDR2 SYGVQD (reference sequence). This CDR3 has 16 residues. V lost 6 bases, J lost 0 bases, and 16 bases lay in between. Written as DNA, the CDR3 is TGCGCCAGCAGGCCCGGGAGCAATTATAGCACAGATACGCAGTATTTT. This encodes CASRPGSNYSTDTQYF.

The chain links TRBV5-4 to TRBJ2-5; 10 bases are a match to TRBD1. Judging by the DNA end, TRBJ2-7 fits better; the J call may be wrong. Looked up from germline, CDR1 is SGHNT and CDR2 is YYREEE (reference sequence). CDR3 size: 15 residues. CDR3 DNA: TGTGCCAGCAGCTTGGCGGGGACAGGGGCCTACGAGCAGTACTTC. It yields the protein CASSLAGTGAYEQYF.

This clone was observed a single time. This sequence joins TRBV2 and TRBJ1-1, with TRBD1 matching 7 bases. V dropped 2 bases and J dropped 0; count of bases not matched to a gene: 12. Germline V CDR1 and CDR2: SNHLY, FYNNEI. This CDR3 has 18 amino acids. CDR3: CASSERLGQRSLNTEAFF. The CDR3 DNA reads TGTGCCAGCAGTGAAAGGCTGGGACAGCGGTCCCTGAACACTGAAGCTTTCTTT.